This entry describes one T cell receptor beta chain. The sample originates from a study of blood T cell repertoires in COVID-19. Study at large: The study drew acute and convalescent COVID-19 samples from the United States, Italy and Spain. In each case, the material was cDNA or gDNA derived from T cells, B-cell-depleted T cells, or PBMCs.

The protocol was immunoSEQ multiplex PCR, while the TCRdb copy is restricted to in-frame clones and leaves out a portion. Among about 100,000 clones listed, 85% were seen once. Germline loops: CDR1 MNHNY, CDR2 SVGAGI (reference sequence). After removal of 6 bases from V and 2 bases from J, the junction contained 3 bases not matched to a gene. The CDR3 contains 14 residues. The receptor comes from a human donor in a cohort sampled during active COVID-19. V usage is TRBV6-6 and J usage is TRBJ2-7, with TRBD1 matching 11 bases. The sequenced sample was peripheral blood. The CDR3 loop reads CASSGQGAPYEQYF. The CDR3 DNA is TGTGCCAGCAGCGGACAGGGGGCTCCCTACGAGCAGTACTTC.